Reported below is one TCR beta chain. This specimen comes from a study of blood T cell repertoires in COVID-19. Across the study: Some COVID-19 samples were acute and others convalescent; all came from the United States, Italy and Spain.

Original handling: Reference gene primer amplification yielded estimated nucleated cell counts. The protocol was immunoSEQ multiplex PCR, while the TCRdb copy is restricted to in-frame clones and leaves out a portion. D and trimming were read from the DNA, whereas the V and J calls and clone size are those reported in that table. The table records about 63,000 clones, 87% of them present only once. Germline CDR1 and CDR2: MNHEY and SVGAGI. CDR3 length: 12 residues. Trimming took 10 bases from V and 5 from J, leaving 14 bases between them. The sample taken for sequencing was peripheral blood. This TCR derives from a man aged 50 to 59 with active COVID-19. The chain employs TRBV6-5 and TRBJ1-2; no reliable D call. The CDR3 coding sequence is TGTGCCACCCAGCCGGACTTTTATGGCTACACCTTC. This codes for CATQPDFYGYTF.